Presented here are 29 T cell receptor beta chains from one specimen sequenced in a study of T cell responses to AZD1222 COVID-19 vaccine. Only in-frame clones appear in the TCRdb table, and some are missing; sequencing was by immunoSEQ multiplex PCR. The sample holds 79,000 or so clones, roughly nine tenths seen once. The material was peripheral blood, obtained 28 days after the second AZD1222 dose. The receptors shown here come from an adult who received the AZD1222 COVID-19 vaccine.

The V gene is TRBV10-3, the J gene TRBJ2-5; D unclear. Germline CDR1 reads ENHRY; CDR2 reads SYGVKD. This CDR3 comprises 14 residues. The ends were cut back, 2 bases at V and 4 bases at J, with 11 bases in the middle. This chain's CDR3 is CAISEGKGRETQYF. DNA for the CDR3: TGTGCCATCAGTGAGGGGAAAGGGCGAGAGACCCAGTACTTC.

The rearrangement joins TRBV12-3 or TRBV12-4 to TRBJ1-2; D unclear. Trimming left V 1 base short and J 6 bases short, with 6 bases between. The CDR3 has 12 residues. The DNA for the CDR3 is TGTGCCAGCAGTTTAGGGTCACATGGCTACACCTTC. Its translation is CASSLGSHGYTF.

V gene TRBV6-5 combines with J gene TRBJ1-6, with 7 positions matching TRBD1. The CDR3 has 13 amino acids. Looked up from germline, CDR1 is MNHEY and CDR2 is SVGAGI. After removal of 10 bases from V and 12 bases from J, the junction contained 12 bases not matched to a gene. The CDR3 coding sequence is TGTGCCACCTCCGACAGGGAGTTACTACCCCTCCACTTT. It yields the protein CATSDRELLPLHF.

The rearrangement links TRBV7-2 to TRBJ1-2, with no clear D. This CDR3 has 11 amino acids. Trimming took 3 bases from V and 5 from J, leaving 4 bases between them. The V gene's germline CDR1 is SGHTA and CDR2 FQGNSA. Here the CDR3 reads CASSFVYGYTF. CDR3 sequence (DNA): TGTGCCAGCAGCTTCGTTTATGGCTACACCTTC.

J is TRBJ1-6 and V is TRBV4-3, with a tentative D call TRBD1 (5 bases). The germline gives CDR1 LGHNA, CDR2 YSLEER. The CDR3 loop spans 15 amino acids. V was clipped by 3 bases and J by 8 bases, with 14 bases between them. CDR3 amino acids: CASSQAGPWDSPLHF. CDR3 coding DNA: TGCGCCAGCAGCCAGGCAGGGCCATGGGATTCACCCCTCCACTTT.

The rearrangement links TRBV28 to TRBJ2-7; D is possibly TRBD2 (5 bases). CDR1 is MDHEN, CDR2 SYDVKM, per germline. CDR3 length: 14 residues. V lost 6 bases to trimming and J lost 1 base, with 13 bases between them. The CDR3 region is CASSRARESYEQYF. Written as DNA, the CDR3 is TGTGCCAGCAGCCGGGCCCGGGAATCCTACGAGCAGTACTTC.

The rearrangement uses TRBV7-6 and TRBJ1-2; D possibly corresponds to TRBD1 (5 bases). Per germline, CDR1 SGHVS and CDR2 FNYEAQ. Trimming removed 4 bases at V and 6 bases at J, with 9 bases between. The CDR3 covers 12 residues. This CDR3 is CASSSGVDGYTF. The CDR3, as DNA: TGTGCCAGCAGCTCGGGGGTTGATGGCTACACCTTC.

The rearrangement uses TRBV5-1 and TRBJ2-1; 8 positions match TRBD2. The V and J ends lost 6 bases and 4 bases, in that order; junction bases with no gene match: 3. The length of the CDR3 is 13 residues. The germline CDR1 and CDR2 sequences are SGHRS and YFSETQ. The CDR3: CASNIAGYNEQFF. The DNA of the CDR3 is TGCGCCAGCAACATAGCGGGGTACAATGAGCAGTTCTTC.

This chain connects TRBV7-9 to TRBJ2-7, with TRBD1 matching over 7 bases. Looked up from germline, CDR1 is SEHNR and CDR2 is FQNEAQ (reference sequence). This CDR3 has 16 residues. The J segment lost 1 base and the V segment lost 2 bases, leaving 8 bases of the junction unmatched. CDR3 nucleotide sequence: TGTGCCAGCAGCTTATTAGCAGGGGGTAGGTCCTACGAGCAGTACTTC. Residues: CASSLLAGGRSYEQYF.

This chain connects TRBV4-3 to TRBJ2-3; 7 bases align to TRBD2. Per germline, CDR1 LGHNA and CDR2 YSLEER. CDR3 size: 15 residues. V was clipped by 1 base and J by 2 bases; unmatched bases: 3. The CDR3 loop is CASSQGLAYTDTQYF. The CDR3 DNA is TGCGCCAGCAGCCAAGGACTAGCTTACACAGATACGCAGTATTTT.

This chain connects TRBV6-5 to TRBJ2-5; 7 bases align to TRBD1. Trimming at V came to 6 bases and at J to 5 bases, leaving 6 bases not matched to a gene. Germline V CDR1 and CDR2: MNHEY, SVGAGI. This CDR3 is 13 amino acids long. The CDR3 coding sequence is TGTGCCAGCAGGAAAGGGGGCGTGGAGACCCAGTACTTC. This encodes CASRKGGVETQYF.

This rearrangement joins TRBV19 to TRBJ2-6; no clear D. CDR3 size: 14 residues. From germline, CDR1 is LNHDA and CDR2 SQIVND (reference sequence). V lost 2 bases and J 0 bases, leaving 2 bases between the germline ends. This CDR3 is CASSITSGANVLTF. The CDR3 coding sequence is TGTGCCAGTAGTATAACCTCTGGGGCCAACGTCCTGACTTTC. Looking up the rest from reference TRBV19 and TRBJ2-6 gives the full variable domain: DGGITQSPKYLFRKEGQNVTLSCEQNLNHDAMYWYRQDPGQGLRLIYYSQIVNDFQKGDIAEGYSVSREKKESFPLTVTSAQKNPTAFYLCASSITSGANVLTFGAGSRLTVL.

This sequence joins TRBV11-3 and TRBJ2-2; a possible D gene is TRBD1 (5 bases). In germline, CDR1 is SGHNT, CDR2 YENEEA. V lost 0 bases and J lost 0, with 11 bases in between. The CDR3 is made up of 17 amino acids. Here the CDR3 reads CASSLEGHRTNTGELFF. The CDR3 DNA is TGTGCCAGCAGCTTAGAAGGCCACAGGACGAACACCGGGGAGCTGTTTTTT. Full variable domain (remainder filled in from reference TRBV11-3 and TRBJ2-2): EAGVVQSPRYKIIEKKQPVAFWCNPISGHNTLYWYLQNLGQGPELLIRYENEEAVDDSQLPKDRFSAERLKGVDSTLKIQPAELGDSAVYLCASSLEGHRTNTGELFFGEGSRLTVL.

This sequence joins TRBV2 and TRBJ1-2, with TRBD1 as a possible D gene (5 bases). V lost 6 bases, J lost 3 bases, and 11 bases lay in between. CDR3 length: 13 amino acids. Germline values: CDR1 SNHLY, CDR2 FYNNEI. CDR3: CASRAGVDYGYTF. CDR3 bases: TGTGCCAGCAGGGCGGGGGTAGACTATGGCTACACCTTC.

The chain uses TRBV20-1 and TRBJ1-2, with D possibly TRBD1 on 5 matching bases. Trimming cost V 2 bases and J 7 bases, with 8 bases left between them. Germline lookup yields CDR1 DFQATT and CDR2 SNEGSKA (reference sequence). The CDR3 has 11 amino acids. The CDR3 coding sequence is TGCAGTGCTAGAACAAGGGGTGGCTACACCTTC. Amino acids: CSARTRGGYTF.

This chain uses TRBV6-5 with TRBJ2-1; D perhaps matches TRBD1 (5 bases). This CDR3 region has 14 residues. Germline-derived CDR1 and CDR2 are MNHEY and SVGAGI. Trimming cost V 6 bases and J 6 bases, with 15 bases left between them. The CDR3 spells CASRAVGPGNEQFF. Here the CDR3 DNA reads TGTGCCAGCAGGGCGGTGGGGCCAGGCAATGAGCAGTTCTTC.

This sequence joins TRBV27 and TRBJ1-5; unclear D gene. Germline CDR1 is MNHEY and CDR2 is SMNVEV (reference sequence). This CDR3 region has 15 residues. V lost 2 bases, J lost 6 bases, and 14 bases lay in between. The DNA of the CDR3 is TGTGCCAGCAGTTTACGGCCGGGTATGGGTCAGCCCCAGCATTTT. It encodes CASSLRPGMGQPQHF.

The gene calls are TRBV6-5 and TRBJ1-1; TRBD1 aligns across 8 bases. Trimming cost V 6 bases and J 0 bases; bases outside gene matches: 6. Per the germline V gene, CDR1 is MNHEY and CDR2 is SVGAGI. The CDR3 loop spans 15 amino acids. As DNA, the CDR3 is TGTGCCAGCAGGCCGGACAGGGAGATGAACACTGAAGCTTTCTTT. Amino acid sequence: CASRPDREMNTEAFF.

V gene TRBV5-4 combines with J gene TRBJ2-7; 8 bases are shared with TRBD1. The CDR3 is 15 residues long. Per the germline V gene, CDR1 is SGHNT and CDR2 is YYREEE (reference sequence). J gave up 0 bases and V 3 bases, and 5 bases lay outside the gene matches. The CDR3 bases are TGTGCCAGCAGCTCACCCGGGACAGGCTCCTACGAGCAGTACTTC. It codes for CASSSPGTGSYEQYF.

The chain recombines TRBV9 with TRBJ2-7; D gene unclear. Trimming stripped 4 bases from V and 5 bases from J, with 10 bases between. The CDR3 has 12 amino acids. CDR1 is SGDLS, CDR2 YYNGEE, per germline. The DNA for the CDR3 is TGTGCCAGCAGCCCCGGCCGCGACGAGCAGTACTTC. Translated, it gives CASSPGRDEQYF.

The chain joins TRBV21-1 to TRBJ1-2. TRBV21-1 is described as a pseudogene. This CDR3 spans 10 amino acids. DNA for the CDR3: TGTGCCAGCAGCAAAAATGGCTACACCTTC. Protein sequence: CASSKNGYTF.

The J gene is TRBJ1-4, the V gene TRBV10-3; maybe TRBD1 (5 bases). This CDR3 contains 13 residues. Between the trimmed V and J ends, which lost 1 base and 7 bases, there was a span of 7 bases. Germline V gives CDR1 ENHRY, CDR2 SYGVKD. DNA of the CDR3: TGTGCCATCAGTGAGTTCGACAGTGAAAAACTGTTTTTT. Encoded protein: CAISEFDSEKLFF.

The V and J genes are TRBV29-1 and TRBJ2-1, with D tentatively TRBD2 (6 bases). With 5 bases removed from V and 5 bases from J, the gap between germline ends came to 16 bases. Germline CDR1 reads SQVTM; CDR2 reads ANQGSEA. The CDR3 length is 14 residues. The CDR3 region has the DNA TGCAGCGTTCTCCCGGGACTGCACCACAATGAGCAGTTCTTC. It yields the protein CSVLPGLHHNEQFF.

The table lists this clone with a few counts. This CDR3 reads CASKFTWSLYGYTF. For the CDR3, the DNA is TGTGCCAGCAAGTTTACATGGTCCCTCTATGGCTACACCTTC. The chain combines TRBV28 with TRBJ1-2; D gene ambiguous. This CDR3 spans 14 amino acids. Trimming took 7 bases from V and 4 from J, leaving 16 bases between them. Germline CDR1 reads MDHEN; CDR2 reads SYDVKM.

This clone was found a few times. The chain couples TRBV4-1 to TRBJ1-2; 7 nucleotides line up with TRBD1. V trimming: 1 base; J trimming: 4 bases; junction bases outside the gene matches: 15. Germline V gene data show CDR1 as MGHRA and CDR2 as YSYEKL. There are 18 residues in the CDR3. The CDR3 protein is CASSQVQGGVDGRYGYTF. The CDR3 DNA reads TGCGCCAGCAGCCAAGTTCAGGGGGGGGTTGACGGACGCTATGGCTACACCTTC.

The chain recombines TRBV11-1 with TRBJ2-3, with no clear D. The CDR3 covers 14 residues. Looked up from germline, CDR1 is SGHAT and CDR2 is FQDESV (reference sequence). Trimming pared 7 bases from V and 0 bases from J, leaving 11 bases between. CDR3 in DNA: TGTGCCAGCATGCGACTCGATAGCACAGATACGCAGTATTTT. It encodes CASMRLDSTDTQYF. Variable domain in full (rest from reference TRBV11-1 and TRBJ2-3): EAEVAQSPRYKITEKSQAVAFWCDPISGHATLYWYRQILGQGPELLVQFQDESVVDDSQLPKDRFSAERLKGVDSTLKIQPAELGDSAMYLCASMRLDSTDTQYFGPGTRLTVL.

V gene TRBV28 combines with J gene TRBJ2-7; 8 bases line up with TRBD1. Trimming removed 7 bases from V and 0 bases from J; junction bases left unmatched: 17. CDR1 is MDHEN and CDR2 is SYDVKM in the germline V gene. There are 18 residues in the CDR3. CDR3 DNA sequence: TGTGCCAGCACCAGTCCCGGGACAGGCCCCGAAAGCTCCTACGAGCAGTACTTC. Translating it yields CASTSPGTGPESSYEQYF.

This sequence joins TRBV9 and TRBJ2-4, with 10 bases identical to TRBD1. The CDR3 totals 15 residues. From germline, CDR1 is SGDLS and CDR2 YYNGEE. Unmatched junction bases numbered 8, after V lost 3 bases and J lost 8 bases. The CDR3 is CASSAGTGAGDIQYF. CDR3 nucleotide sequence: TGTGCCAGCAGCGCCGGGACAGGGGCGGGGGACATTCAGTACTTC.

This rearrangement joins TRBV24-1 to TRBJ2-1, with 11 nucleotides matching TRBD2. The V segment lost 2 bases and the J segment 7 bases; nucleotides outside the gene matches: 6. CDR3 length equals 16 residues. Germline V gene sequence: CDR1 KGHDR, CDR2 SFDVKD. The CDR3 region is CATSDSTSGVRNEQFF. Written as DNA, the CDR3 is TGTGCCACCAGTGATTCGACTAGCGGGGTTCGGAATGAGCAGTTCTTC.